This T cell receptor (beta chain) is drawn from a study of shared clonotypes between healthy human individuals. In regard to this clone: What it recognizes is unknown.

Study-level results: Naive CD4 clonotypes were shared across a handful of donors at around 5%.

Some clones are missing from TCRdb's copy, which holds only in-frame ones; the method was immunoSEQ multiplex PCR. The table shows more than 1.2 million clones, with 97% to 99% occurring only once. The receptor was derived from a man aged 30-40 years in good health. The sample comprised naive CD4+ T cells sorted from blood. Regarding subset: CD45RA+ positively selected.

CDR3 in amino acids: CAITRDETQYF. The CDR3 coding sequence is TGCGCCATCACACGGGATGAGACCCAGTACTTC. The chain is built from TRBV23-1 and TRBJ2-5; tentative D call: TRBD2 (5 bases). TRBV23-1 is noted as an ORF with a role that remains uncertain. V was pared by 10 bases and J by 5 bases, with 11 bases between. The CDR3 covers 11 residues.